These T cell receptor beta chains were read from a single sample in a study of blood T cell repertoires in COVID-19. Repertoires were generated with immunoSEQ multiplex PCR, while TCRdb's copy carries only in-frame clones and drops some. Here the sample spans under 200,000 clones, around four fifths being singletons. Sequences were obtained from peripheral blood. The receptor source for this set is a woman over 75 with active or convalescent COVID-19. Each CDR3 is given with its conserved first and last residue. The order of the fields is J gene, clone size, V gene, D gene, CDR3 DNA, CDR3 protein. The D gene is left open where the match is weak. Clone size is given for some rows only: seen once, a few or many times, or a class if the clone is expanded.

TRBJ2-5 | - | TRBV4-2 | TRBD2 | TGTGCCAGCAGCCGAGCGGGGGGGTCTCAAGAGACCCAGTACTTC | CASSRAGGSQETQYF
TRBJ1-2 | - | TRBV9 | - | TGTGCCAGCAGCGTAGGTGGTGGAGCCAAGGCGGACTATGGCTACACCTTC | CASSVGGGAKADYGYTF
TRBJ1-1 | - | TRBV6-1 | - | TGTGCCAGCAGTGAAATACTTATGAACACTGAAGCTTTCTTT | CASSEILMNTEAFF
TRBJ1-5 | - | TRBV7-2 | - | TGTGCCAGCAGCTCCCAAAGGGGAGGGAATCAGCCCCAGCATTTT | CASSSQRGGNQPQHF
TRBJ1-3 | - | TRBV19 | TRBD1 | TGTGCCAGTAGTCCTCGGACAGGCCTTTCTGGAAACACCATATATTTT | CASSPRTGLSGNTIYF
TRBJ1-2 | - | TRBV4-3 | - | TGCGCCAGCAGCCAAGAGCCAGGGTCCTATGGCTACACCTTC | CASSQEPGSYGYTF
TRBJ2-1 | - | TRBV5-1 | TRBD1 | TGCGCCAGCAGCTTAGGGGACAGGGAGAGGAATGAGCAGTTCTTC | CASSLGDRERNEQFF
TRBJ2-5 | - | TRBV6-5 | TRBD1 | TGTGCCAGCGGGACAGTCGGTCAAGAGACCCAGTACTTC | CASGTVGQETQYF
TRBJ1-5 | - | TRBV25-1 | - | TGTGCCAGCGGCGGGGATTATAGCAATCAGCCCCAGCATTTT | CASGGDYSNQPQHF
TRBJ1-1 | - | TRBV18 | - | TGTGCCAGCTCACTGGACAGTTTCGGAGCTTTCTTT | CASSLDSFGAFF
TRBJ1-1 | - | TRBV7-9 | TRBD1 | TGTGCCAGCAGCTCAGGGGGTCGGGGGGCTTTCTTT | CASSSGGRGAFF
TRBJ1-5 | few | TRBV1 | - | TGCACCAGCAGCCAAGGGCTTCGGGGGACTCAGCCCCAGCATTTT | CTSSQGLRGTQPQHF
TRBJ1-2 | - | TRBV4-1 | - | TGCGCCAGCAGCCAAGAAACAGGGACCTATGGCTACACCTTC | CASSQETGTYGYTF
TRBJ2-2 | - | TRBV4-3 | - | TGCGCCAGCAGCCAAGATCCACCTGGCCCAGGGACCGGGGAGCTGTTTTTT | CASSQDPPGPGTGELFF
TRBJ2-2 | - | TRBV3-1/TRBV3-2 | - | TGTGCCAGCAGTTACACAGGGAACGGGGAGCTGTTTTTT | CASSYTGNGELFF
TRBJ2-3 | once | TRBV6-5 | TRBD2 | TGTGCCAGCAGCCTAGCGGGGAGCACAGATACGCAGTATTTT | CASSLAGSTDTQYF
TRBJ2-3 | - | TRBV19 | TRBD2 | TGTGCCAGTAGAGCTACGGGACTAGCGTCAGATACGCAGTATTTT | CASRATGLASDTQYF
TRBJ1-1 | - | TRBV7-9 | TRBD1 | TGTGCCAGCAGCAGGACAGGCAACACTGAAGCTTTCTTT | CASSRTGNTEAFF
TRBJ2-7 | few | TRBV29-1 | TRBD1 | TGCAGCGTTGAGACAGGGCTATACGAGCAGTACTTC | CSVETGLYEQYF
TRBJ1-1 | - | TRBV18 | - | TGTGCCAGCTCACCGCGGGGGGACACTGAAGCTTTCTTT | CASSPRGDTEAFF
TRBJ2-1 | - | TRBV11-3 | TRBD2 | TGTGCCAGCAGCTTAAATACGATAGCGGGGAATGAGCAGTTCTTC | CASSLNTIAGNEQFF
TRBJ1-1 | - | TRBV10-2 | TRBD1 | TGCGCCAGCAGGAGGGGGCCTGGTGAAGCTTTCTTT | CASRRGPGEAFF
TRBJ2-1 | - | TRBV10-3 | TRBD1 | TGTGCCATCAGTGAGGGGACAGGCTCCTACAATGAGCAGTTCTTC | CAISEGTGSYNEQFF
TRBJ1-2 | - | TRBV4-3 | - | TGCGCCAGCAGCCAAGATATGCCCATGCAGAGACAGTACACCTTC | CASSQDMPMQRQYTF
TRBJ1-1 | - | TRBV29-1 | TRBD1 | TGCAGCGAGCACAGGGGGCGGGGAACTGAAGCTTTCTTT | CSEHRGRGTEAFF
TRBJ2-3 | once | TRBV6-2/TRBV6-3 | TRBD2 | TGTGCCAGCAGTTACTCGCCCTTCCTAGCGGGAGTAGCCTCATATACGCAGTATTTT | CASSYSPFLAGVASYTQYF
TRBJ2-3 | - | TRBV11-3 | - | TGTGCCAGCAGTTCCCGGAGCTCTAGCACAGATACGCAGTATTTT | CASSSRSSSTDTQYF
TRBJ1-6 | - | TRBV7-2 | - | TGTGCCAGCAGCTTAGGCCCCCTAACACCCCTCCACTTT | CASSLGPLTPLHF
TRBJ2-1 | - | TRBV4-3 | TRBD1 | TGCGCCAGCAGCCACGCGGACAGGAGCTCCTACAATGAGCAGTTCTTC | CASSHADRSSYNEQFF
TRBJ2-3 | - | TRBV11-2 | TRBD1 | TGTGCCAGCAGGACAGGGGGGGCCACAGATACGCAGTATTTT | CASRTGGATDTQYF
TRBJ2-2 | - | TRBV19 | - | TGTGCCAGTAGTATCGGTCCCGTGCTAGCCGGGGAGCTGTTTTTT | CASSIGPVLAGELFF
TRBJ2-2 | - | TRBV10-3 | - | TGTGCCATCCTAGAGTCTGGGACCGGGGAGCTGTTTTTT | CAILESGTGELFF
TRBJ1-1 | - | TRBV30 | TRBD1 | TGTGCCTTTTTCCCGGGACAGTGGGGGAACACTGAAGCTTTCTTT | CAFFPGQWGNTEAFF
TRBJ1-3 | - | TRBV6-5 | - | TGTGCCAGCAGTTGGTCGGACAGTAGCTCTGGAAACACCATATATTTT | CASSWSDSSSGNTIYF
TRBJ1-2 | - | TRBV5-6 | - | TGTGCCAGCAGCCCTTTCGGACAGCCCAATTACACCTTC | CASSPFGQPNYTF
TRBJ2-5 | - | TRBV7-7 | TRBD2 | TGTGCTAGCAGCTTAGGCCCGGGACTAGCGGGAGAGACCCAGTACTTC | CASSLGPGLAGETQYF
TRBJ2-7 | few | TRBV11-2 | - | TGTGCCAGCAGCTCCGGACAGTACGAGCAGTACTTC | CASSSGQYEQYF
TRBJ2-5 | - | TRBV10-3 | - | TGTGCCATCAGTGAGAGAGGGGGTATGTTAGGAGAGACCCAGTACTTC | CAISERGGMLGETQYF
TRBJ2-7 | once | TRBV3-1/TRBV3-2 | - | TGTGCCAGCAGCCCAGGCGTGTCCTACGAGCAGTACTTC | CASSPGVSYEQYF
TRBJ1-2 | once | TRBV12-3/TRBV12-4 | TRBD1 | TGTGCCAGCAGGGGGACAGGGGGAGGTGGCTACACCTTC | CASRGTGGGGYTF
TRBJ1-2 | few | TRBV19 | - | TGTGCCAGTTCCGGGAGCGACGGACGAGTAGGGTATGGCTACACCTTC | CASSGSDGRVGYGYTF
TRBJ1-4 | - | TRBV4-3 | - | TGCGCCAGCAGTCAGGGCCAAACTAATGAAAAACTGTTTTTT | CASSQGQTNEKLFF
TRBJ2-7 | - | TRBV7-2 | TRBD2 | TGTGCCAGCAGCGCCCCGGGACTAGCGGGGTACGAGCAGTACTTC | CASSAPGLAGYEQYF
TRBJ1-1 | - | TRBV30 | TRBD1 | TGTGCCTGGAGTGTAGGGGGCCTCACTGAAGCTTTCTTT | CAWSVGGLTEAFF
TRBJ2-7 | - | TRBV7-2 | TRBD2 | TGTGCCAGCAGCACCCTAGCGGGGGGTGCCTACGAGCAGTACTTC | CASSTLAGGAYEQYF
TRBJ1-3 | - | TRBV28 | - | TGTGCCAGCAGTACACCACAGCGGACTGGAAACACCATATATTTT | CASSTPQRTGNTIYF
TRBJ1-6 | once | TRBV18 | TRBD1 | TGTGCCAGCTCAACCGGGACAGATAATTCACCCCTCCACTTT | CASSTGTDNSPLHF
TRBJ1-5 | - | TRBV12-3/TRBV12-4 | - | TGTGCCAGCATGGTTATGGGGAGTCAGCCCCAGCATTTT | CASMVMGSQPQHF
TRBJ1-2 | - | TRBV10-3 | TRBD1 | TGTGCCATCAGTGGACAGGGGGCGCAAGGTGGCTACACCTTC | CAISGQGAQGGYTF
TRBJ2-1 | - | TRBV2 | - | TGTGCCAGCAGTGAACCAGGGATCAATGAGCAGTTCTTC | CASSEPGINEQFF